This TCR beta chain is drawn from a study of graft-versus-host responses after intestinal transplantation. About the research overall: Induction using anti-thymocyte globulin, followed by tacrolimus and steroids for around 3 years, was given to all recipients.

Overall study findings and caveats: GvH clones surfaced in recipient marrow, some emerging earlier in ileum or blood. After transplant, early declines in HvG clones were associated with peak levels of circulating GvH clones.

Lamina propria and intraepithelial lymphocytes were released by processing graft tissue. In the case of this clone: The antigen remains undetermined.

Sequencing used immunoSEQ multiplex PCR; TCRdb keeps in-frame clones, though not all of them. Found here are approximately 18,000 clones, 60% to 85% of them singletons; the top ten hold around 7.4%. This CDR3 is 13 amino acids long. Germline CDR1 is LNHDA and CDR2 is SQIVND (reference sequence). V usage is TRBV19 and J usage is TRBJ2-5; perhaps TRBD2 as D (5 bases). The assigned J gene may be wrong: the sequence end matches TRBJ2-7 better. Sequencing used ileum tissue, obtained roughly 460 days after intestinal transplant. The receptor's source is a human patient who received an intestinal transplant, so some T cells may come from the graft donor. As DNA, the CDR3 is TGTGCCAGTAGTATTGCTAGCACCTACGAGCAGTACTTC. This gives the protein CASSIASTYEQYF.